Shown below are 27 T cell receptor beta chains from a single sample sequenced in a study of blood T cell repertoires in COVID-19. Assay used: immunoSEQ multiplex PCR; TCRdb lists only in-frame clones, some missing. In the table there are hundreds of thousands of clones, around 90% of which are singletons. Sequenced: peripheral blood. The receptors come from a human donor in a cohort sampled during active COVID-19.

The V and J genes are TRBV6-5 and TRBJ2-7; a possible D gene is TRBD2 (6 bases). Trimming shortened V by 7 bases and J by 6 bases, and 16 bases separated the two germline ends. This CDR3 has 13 amino acids. CDR1 and CDR2 from the germline V gene are MNHEY and SVGAGI. The CDR3 protein is CASKVGGTLEQYF. CDR3 nucleotide sequence: TGTGCCAGCAAGGTTGGCGGGACTCTCGAGCAGTACTTC.

The CDR3: CASKLQGSPLHF. The CDR3 nucleotides are TGTGCCAGCAAACTACAGGGATCTCCCCTCCACTTT. V and J are TRBV5-6 and TRBJ1-6; possible D gene TRBD1, 6 bases. Germline V CDR1 and CDR2: SGHDT, YYEEEE. Trimming pared 6 bases from V and 13 bases from J, leaving 14 bases between. This CDR3 region has 12 residues.

This sequence joins TRBV4-3 and TRBJ2-7; 16 bases are shared with TRBD2. V dropped 0 bases and J dropped 4; count of bases not matched to a gene: 6. Germline V CDR1 and CDR2: LGHNA, YSLEER. The CDR3 totals 18 residues. CDR3 sequence reads: CASSQEGLAGGPGYEQYF. Here the CDR3 DNA reads TGCGCCAGCAGCCAAGAGGGACTAGCGGGAGGGCCTGGATACGAGCAGTACTTC.

This clone was found once. The chain combines TRBV3-1 (or the pseudogene TRBV3-2) with TRBJ2-1; D is ambiguous. V shed 4 bases and J shed 7 bases, with 14 bases lying between them. The V gene's germline CDR1 is LGHDT and CDR2 YNNKEL (reference sequence). The CDR3 sequence is 14 residues long. The CDR3 sequence is CASSPEPRWNEQFF. The DNA for the CDR3 is TGTGCCAGCAGCCCCGAGCCCAGGTGGAATGAGCAGTTCTTC.

V and J are TRBV5-1 and TRBJ2-2; TRBD2 might be the D (6 bases). The V end lost 1 base, the J end lost 5 bases, and 12 bases lay between the germline ends. The CDR3 is 15 residues long. Germline assignment: CDR1 SGHRS and CDR2 YFSETQ. CDR3 DNA: TGCGCCAGCAGCTTGACGGCGGGAAAGACCGGGGAGCTGTTTTTT. Amino acid sequence: CASSLTAGKTGELFF.

The rearrangement links TRBV6-2 or TRBV6-3 to TRBJ1-2; D gene uncertain. The CDR3 loop spans 14 amino acids. The V gene lost 2 bases and the J gene lost 8 bases, with 15 bases spanning the gap. Per the germline V gene, CDR1 is MNHEY and CDR2 is SVGEGT. CDR3 in amino acids: CASSYGLAGGGYTF. The DNA of the CDR3 is TGTGCCAGCAGTTACGGATTGGCAGGTGGGGGCTACACCTTC.

This clone was seen a single time. The CDR3 sequence: CASSESRGGGIDTQYF. The CDR3 DNA reads as TGTGCCAGCAGTGAATCGCGGGGGGGTGGGATAGATACGCAGTATTTT. The chain links TRBV27 to TRBJ2-3; 9 positions match TRBD2. V lost 5 bases and J lost 5; bases outside the gene matches: 11. Germline-derived CDR1 and CDR2 are MNHEY and SMNVEV (reference sequence). The CDR3 length is 16 residues.

This clone occurred once. The chain is built from TRBV28 and TRBJ1-2; D is undetermined. Germline V gene lookup returns CDR1 MDHEN and CDR2 SYDVKM. Deletions cut 6 bases from V and 4 bases from J, with 15 bases between. The CDR3 contains 14 residues. The CDR3 region is CASSRDAASYGYTF. The CDR3, as DNA: TGTGCCAGCAGCCGTGATGCGGCCAGCTATGGCTACACCTTC.

The V call is TRBV5-1, the J call TRBJ1-1; D gene uncertain. The V and J ends lost 4 bases and 2 bases respectively, with 15 bases between them. Germline-derived CDR1 and CDR2 are SGHRS and YFSETQ. There are 15 residues in the CDR3. DNA of the CDR3: TGCGCCAGCAGCGACTTGGTTAGTCGCAACACTGAAGCTTTCTTT. Its translation: CASSDLVSRNTEAFF.

The chain joins TRBV24-1 to TRBJ2-2, with 7 bases identical to TRBD1. The junction had 0 bases not matched to a gene; V was cut back by 3 bases and J by 3 bases. CDR1 and CDR2 (germline): KGHDR, SFDVKD. The CDR3 is 14 residues long. In nucleotides, the CDR3 is TGTGCCACCAGTGATGACAGGGACACCGGGGAGCTGTTTTTT. Translating gives CATSDDRDTGELFF.

This rearrangement joins TRBV30 to TRBJ1-4; TRBD1 is a possible D gene (5 bases). V was cut by 4 bases and J by 5 bases, with 11 bases left in between. The CDR3 is 13 amino acids. Germline-derived CDR1 and CDR2 are GTSNPN and SVGIG (reference sequence). The CDR3 DNA sequence: TGTGCCTGGACCGGGCGGGGGAATGAAAAACTGTTTTTT. Protein product: CAWTGRGNEKLFF.

The J gene is TRBJ1-4, the V gene TRBV5-8; D is ambiguous. V was pared by 0 bases and J by 1 base, with 13 bases between. CDR1 is SGHTS, CDR2 YDEGEE, per germline. The CDR3 is 17 residues long. The DNA of the CDR3 is TGTGCCAGCAGCTTGGCGGCAGGCATCCTAACTAATGAAAAACTGTTTTTT. Protein product: CASSLAAGILTNEKLFF.

This chain connects TRBV6-5 to TRBJ2-7, with D perhaps TRBD1 (6 bases). CDR3 length: 14 residues. V was cut by 5 bases and J by 5 bases, with 16 bases left in between. Germline CDR1 is MNHEY and CDR2 is SVGAGI. The CDR3 DNA sequence: TGTGCCAGCAGTACGACAGGCGGGTCAAACGAGCAGTACTTC. It is translated as CASSTTGGSNEQYF.

This chain connects TRBV6-5 to TRBJ1-5; possibly TRBD1 for D (6 bases). V was cut by 5 bases and J by 7 bases, with 18 bases left in between. CDR1 is MNHEY, CDR2 SVGAGI, per germline. The CDR3 is 15 amino acids. CDR3 loop: CASSPGGGNGQPQHF. The CDR3 DNA sequence: TGTGCCAGCAGTCCGGGAGGGGGAAACGGCCAGCCCCAGCATTTT.

In the case of this clone: The identical CDR3 is also encoded by other nucleotide sequences in the sample. The chain couples TRBV7-9 to TRBJ2-5, with a weak D call TRBD2 (6 bases). CDR1 is SEHNR and CDR2 is FQNEAQ in the germline V gene (reference sequence). The CDR3 length is 13 residues. Trimming took 1 base from V and 4 from J, leaving 7 bases between them. The CDR3 coding sequence is TGTGCCAGCAGCTTAGTGGGGGGAGAGACCCAGTACTTC. Its translation is CASSLVGGETQYF.

This rearrangement joins TRBV19 to TRBJ2-3; 8 bases agree with TRBD2. Germline-derived CDR1 and CDR2 are LNHDA and SQIVND (reference sequence). The CDR3 contains 14 residues. Trimming at V came to 3 bases and at J to 6 bases, leaving 5 bases not matched to a gene. CDR3 coding DNA: TGTGCCAGTAGTATGACTAGCGCCCAGGATACGCAGTATTTT. It yields the protein CASSMTSAQDTQYF.

This sequence joins TRBV19 and TRBJ1-1; D remains ambiguous. Trimming removed 7 bases at V and 7 bases at J, with 16 bases between. Per germline, CDR1 LNHDA and CDR2 SQIVND (reference sequence). The CDR3 has 13 residues. CDR3 nucleotides: TGTGCCAGTACCCCCGGTTCGCTCCATGAAGCTTTCTTT. Its translation is CASTPGSLHEAFF.

The V and J genes are TRBV19 and TRBJ1-2; D might be TRBD1 (6 bases). Germline V gene sequence: CDR1 LNHDA, CDR2 SQIVND (reference sequence). V lost 9 bases and J 0 bases, leaving 17 bases between the germline ends. The CDR3 length is 15 residues. The CDR3 reads CASLTGQATNYGYTF. The CDR3, as DNA: TGTGCCAGCCTTACAGGGCAAGCGACTAACTATGGCTACACCTTC.

This chain links TRBV4-2 with TRBJ2-1; D not resolved. V dropped 4 bases and J dropped 4 bases, with 17 bases sitting between them. The germline V gene encodes CDR1 LGHNA and CDR2 YNFKEQ. The CDR3 has 16 residues. This CDR3 reads CASSPRWRQSYNEQFF. The CDR3 bases are TGTGCCAGCAGCCCTCGGTGGCGGCAAAGTTACAATGAGCAGTTCTTC.

The chain recombines TRBV7-3 with TRBJ2-1, with TRBD2 identical over 7 bases. The CDR3 has 16 residues. With V trimmed by 4 bases and J by 7 bases, 13 bases remained unmatched. Looked up from germline, CDR1 is SGHTA and CDR2 is FQGTGA. The CDR3 DNA follows: TGTGCCAGCAGCTCTTATTCTCGGACTAGTCGGAATGAGCAGTTCTTC. This encodes CASSSYSRTSRNEQFF. Supplemented by reference TRBV7-3 and TRBJ2-1, the full variable domain reads GAGVSQTPSNKVTEKGKYVELRCDPISGHTALYWYRQSLGQGPEFLIYFQGTGAADDSGLPNDRFFAVRPEGSVSTLKIQRTERGDSAVYLCASSSYSRTSRNEQFFGPGTRLTVL.

This chain joins TRBV27 and TRBJ2-6, with unresolved D. Trimming stripped 2 bases from V and 0 bases from J, with 8 bases between. Germline values: CDR1 MNHEY, CDR2 SMNVEV (reference sequence). The CDR3 extends over 16 amino acids. The CDR3 is CASSLIRSSGANVLTF. CDR3 nucleotide sequence: TGTGCCAGCAGTTTAATACGGTCCTCTGGGGCCAACGTCCTGACTTTC.

The gene calls are TRBV27 and TRBJ2-5, with 12 bases matching TRBD2. V lost 2 bases, J lost 4 bases, and 11 bases stayed unmatched. Germline CDR1 MNHEY, CDR2 SMNVEV (reference sequence). CDR3 size: 18 residues. CDR3 in amino acids: CASSLRPTSGRMGETQYF. The CDR3 bases are TGTGCCAGCAGTTTACGACCGACTAGCGGGAGAATGGGAGAGACCCAGTACTTC.

The V and J genes are TRBV29-1 and TRBJ1-3; 7 bases are a match to TRBD1. CDR3 length equals 13 residues. J lost 0 bases, V lost 7 bases, and 3 bases had no gene match. Per the germline V gene, CDR1 is SQVTM and CDR2 is ANQGSEA. The DNA of the CDR3 is TGCAGCGCCGGACAGGCCTCTGGAAACACCATATATTTT. It is translated as CSAGQASGNTIYF.

The rearrangement joins TRBV7-9 to TRBJ2-3, with 8 nucleotides matching TRBD2. The CDR3 has 14 amino acids. V trimming: 3 bases; J trimming: 10 bases; junction bases outside the gene matches: 9. CDR1 is SEHNR, CDR2 FQNEAQ, per germline (reference sequence). DNA of the CDR3: TGTGCCAGCAGCTTCCCCAGCGGGGGCGCAGCGCAGTATTTT. This translates into CASSFPSGGAAQYF.

As DNA, the CDR3 is TGCGCCAGCAGCCAAGATCCAACTAGCGGGCGGGATGAGCAGTTCTTC. Translated: CASSQDPTSGRDEQFF. The chain employs TRBV4-3 and TRBJ2-1; 9 bases are a match to TRBD2. Germline values: CDR1 LGHNA, CDR2 YSLEER. This CDR3 contains 16 residues. V was pared by 0 bases and J by 8 bases, with 8 bases of the junction left unmatched.

The genes are TRBV10-3 and TRBJ2-7, with 10 bases identical to TRBD2. With V trimmed by 10 bases and J by 9 bases, 12 bases remained unmatched. Germline V gene data show CDR1 as ENHRY and CDR2 as SYGVKD. This CDR3 spans 13 amino acids. CDR3: CATRGTSAQRQYF. The CDR3 DNA reads TGTGCCACCAGGGGGACTAGCGCCCAACGGCAGTACTTC.

The chain combines TRBV7-2 with TRBJ1-2; a possible D gene is TRBD1 (5 bases). The CDR3 is 16 amino acids. CDR1 is SGHTA, CDR2 FQGNSA, per germline. V was clipped by 1 base and J by 2 bases, with 14 bases between them. The CDR3: CASSLENRQGNYGYTF. CDR3 sequence (DNA): TGTGCCAGCAGCTTAGAAAACAGGCAAGGGAACTATGGCTACACCTTC.